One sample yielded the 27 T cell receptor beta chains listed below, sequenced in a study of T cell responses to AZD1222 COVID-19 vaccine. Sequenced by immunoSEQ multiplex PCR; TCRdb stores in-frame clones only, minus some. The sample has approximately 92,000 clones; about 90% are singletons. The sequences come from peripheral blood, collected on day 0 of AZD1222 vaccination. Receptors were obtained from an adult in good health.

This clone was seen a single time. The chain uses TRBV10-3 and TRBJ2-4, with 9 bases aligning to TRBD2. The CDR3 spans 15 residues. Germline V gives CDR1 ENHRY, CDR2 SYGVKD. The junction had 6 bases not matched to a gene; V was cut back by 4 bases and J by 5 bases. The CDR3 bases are TGTGCCATCAGTGTGGAGGGCGGGAGGGAAAACATTCAGTACTTC. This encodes CAISVEGGRENIQYF.

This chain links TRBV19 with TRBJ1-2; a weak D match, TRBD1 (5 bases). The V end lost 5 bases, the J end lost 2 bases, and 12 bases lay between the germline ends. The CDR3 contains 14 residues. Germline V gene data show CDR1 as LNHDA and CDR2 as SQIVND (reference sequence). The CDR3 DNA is TGTGCCAGTAGTCCCGCGGGGCACAACTATGGCTACACCTTC. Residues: CASSPAGHNYGYTF.

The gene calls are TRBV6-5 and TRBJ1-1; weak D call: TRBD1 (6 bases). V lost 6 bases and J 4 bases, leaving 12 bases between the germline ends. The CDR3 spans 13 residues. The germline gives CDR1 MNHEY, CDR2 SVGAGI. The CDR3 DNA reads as TGTGCCAGCAGGATCACAGGGAGCACTGAAGCTTTCTTT. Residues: CASRITGSTEAFF.

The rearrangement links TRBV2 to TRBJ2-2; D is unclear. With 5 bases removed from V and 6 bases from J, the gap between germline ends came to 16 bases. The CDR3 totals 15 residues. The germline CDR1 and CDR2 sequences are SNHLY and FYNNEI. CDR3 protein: CASSPPDFYPGELFF. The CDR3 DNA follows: TGTGCCAGCAGTCCCCCTGACTTTTACCCCGGGGAGCTGTTTTTT. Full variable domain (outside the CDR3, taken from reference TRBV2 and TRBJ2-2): EPEVTQTPSHQVTQMGQEVILRCVPISNHLYFYWYRQILGQKVEFLVSFYNNEISEKSEIFDDQFSVERPDGSNFTLKIRSTKLEDSAMYFCASSPPDFYPGELFFGEGSRLTVL.

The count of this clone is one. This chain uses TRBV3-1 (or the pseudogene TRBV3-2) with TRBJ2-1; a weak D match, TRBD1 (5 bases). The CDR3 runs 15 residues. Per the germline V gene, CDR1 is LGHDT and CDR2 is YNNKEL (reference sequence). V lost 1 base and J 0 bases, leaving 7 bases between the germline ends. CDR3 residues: CASSQAGPSYNEQFF. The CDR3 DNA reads TGTGCCAGCAGCCAAGCAGGGCCCTCCTACAATGAGCAGTTCTTC.

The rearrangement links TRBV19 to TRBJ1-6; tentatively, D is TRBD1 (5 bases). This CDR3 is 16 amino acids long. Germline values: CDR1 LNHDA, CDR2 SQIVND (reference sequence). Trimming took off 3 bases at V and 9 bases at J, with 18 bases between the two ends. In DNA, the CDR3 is TGTGCCAGTAGTATCCCGACAGCTAATAGAGGTTCACCCCTCCACTTT. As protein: CASSIPTANRGSPLHF. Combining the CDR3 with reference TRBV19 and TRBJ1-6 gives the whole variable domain DGGITQSPKYLFRKEGQNVTLSCEQNLNHDAMYWYRQDPGQGLRLIYYSQIVNDFQKGDIAEGYSVSREKKESFPLTVTSAQKNPTAFYLCASSIPTANRGSPLHFGNGTRLTVT.

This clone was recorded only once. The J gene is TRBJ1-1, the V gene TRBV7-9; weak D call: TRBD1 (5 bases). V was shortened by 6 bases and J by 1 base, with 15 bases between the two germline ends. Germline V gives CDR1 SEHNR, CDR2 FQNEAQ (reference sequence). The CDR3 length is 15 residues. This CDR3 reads CASRFPGRSNTEAFF. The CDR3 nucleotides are TGTGCCAGCAGATTTCCGGGACGGTCGAACACTGAAGCTTTCTTT.

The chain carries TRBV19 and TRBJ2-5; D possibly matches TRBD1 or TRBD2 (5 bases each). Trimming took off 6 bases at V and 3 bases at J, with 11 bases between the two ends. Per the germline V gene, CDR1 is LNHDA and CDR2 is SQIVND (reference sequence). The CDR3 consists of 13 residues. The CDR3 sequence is CASRRGAKETQYF. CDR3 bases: TGTGCCAGTAGGAGAGGGGCAAAAGAGACCCAGTACTTC.

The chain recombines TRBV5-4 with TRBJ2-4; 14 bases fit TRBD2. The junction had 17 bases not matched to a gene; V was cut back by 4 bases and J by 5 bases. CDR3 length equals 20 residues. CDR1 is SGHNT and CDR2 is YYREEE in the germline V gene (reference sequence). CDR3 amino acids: CASSPKGGLAGGWVENIQYF. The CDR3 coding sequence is TGTGCCAGCAGCCCAAAGGGCGGACTAGCGGGAGGTTGGGTTGAAAACATTCAGTACTTC. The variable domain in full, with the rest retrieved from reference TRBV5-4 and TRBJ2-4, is ETGVTQSPTHLIKTRGQQVTLRCSSQSGHNTVSWYQQALGQGPQFIFQYYREEENGRGNFPPRFSGLQFPNYSSELNVNALELDDSALYLCASSPKGGLAGGWVENIQYFGAGTRLSVL.

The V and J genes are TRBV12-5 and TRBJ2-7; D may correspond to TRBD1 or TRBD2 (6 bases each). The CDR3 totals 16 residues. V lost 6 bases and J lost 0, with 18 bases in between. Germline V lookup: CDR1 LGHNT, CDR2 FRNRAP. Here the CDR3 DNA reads TGTGCTAGTGGATACCATTGGAGGGGGGCCTCCTACGAGCAGTACTTC. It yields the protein CASGYHWRGASYEQYF.

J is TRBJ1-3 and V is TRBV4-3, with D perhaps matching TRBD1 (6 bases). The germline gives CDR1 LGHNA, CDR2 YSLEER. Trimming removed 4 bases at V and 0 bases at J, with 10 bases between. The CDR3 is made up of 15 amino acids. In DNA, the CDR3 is TGCGCCAGCAGCCCCGGGACACACTCTGGAAACACCATATATTTT. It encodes CASSPGTHSGNTIYF.

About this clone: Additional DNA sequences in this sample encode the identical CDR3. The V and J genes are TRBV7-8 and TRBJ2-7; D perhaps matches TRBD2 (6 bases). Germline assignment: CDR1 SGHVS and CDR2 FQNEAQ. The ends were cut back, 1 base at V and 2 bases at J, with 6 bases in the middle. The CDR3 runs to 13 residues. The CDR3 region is CASSLGGTYEQYV. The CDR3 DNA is TGTGCCAGCAGCTTAGGCGGGACCTACGAGCAGTACGTC.

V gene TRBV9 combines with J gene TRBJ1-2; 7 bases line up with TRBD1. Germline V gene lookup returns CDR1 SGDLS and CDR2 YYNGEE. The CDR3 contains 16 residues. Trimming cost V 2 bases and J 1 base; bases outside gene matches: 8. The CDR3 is CASSVNRDSRNYGYTF. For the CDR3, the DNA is TGTGCCAGCAGCGTTAACCGGGACAGCCGTAACTATGGCTACACCTTC.

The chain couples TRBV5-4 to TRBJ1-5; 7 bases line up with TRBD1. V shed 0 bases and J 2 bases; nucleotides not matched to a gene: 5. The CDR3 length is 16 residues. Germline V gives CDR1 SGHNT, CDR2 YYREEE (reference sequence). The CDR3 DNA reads TGTGCCAGCAGCTTGGAGGGGGCGCGAGGCAATCAGCCCCAGCATTTT. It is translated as CASSLEGARGNQPQHF.

CDR3 nucleotide sequence: TGTGCCAGCAGCGGCCGACAGTTCAAGTCGGATACGCAGTATTTT. This encodes CASSGRQFKSDTQYF. The chain links TRBV7-9 to TRBJ2-3, with D perhaps TRBD1 (5 bases). CDR3 length equals 15 residues. The ends were cut back, 5 bases at V and 6 bases at J, with 18 bases in the middle. The germline V gene has CDR1 SEHNR and CDR2 FQNEAQ (reference sequence).

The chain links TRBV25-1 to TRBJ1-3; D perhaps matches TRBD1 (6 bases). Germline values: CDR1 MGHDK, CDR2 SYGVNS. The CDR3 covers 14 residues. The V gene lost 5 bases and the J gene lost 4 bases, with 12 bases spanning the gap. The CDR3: CASSLGGTGNTIYF. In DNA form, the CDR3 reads TGTGCCAGCAGTCTAGGGGGAACCGGAAACACCATATATTTT. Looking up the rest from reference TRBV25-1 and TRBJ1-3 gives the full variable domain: EADIYQTPRYLVIGTGKKITLECSQTMGHDKMYWYQQDPGMELHLIHYSYGVNSTEKGDLSSESTVSRIRTEHFPLTLESARPSHTSQYLCASSLGGTGNTIYFGEGSWLTVV.

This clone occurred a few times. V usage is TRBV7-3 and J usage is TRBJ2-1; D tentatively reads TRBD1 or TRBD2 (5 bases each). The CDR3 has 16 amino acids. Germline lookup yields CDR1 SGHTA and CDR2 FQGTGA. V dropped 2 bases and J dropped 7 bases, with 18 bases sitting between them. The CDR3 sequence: CASSLEGPLHGNEQFF. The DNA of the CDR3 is TGTGCCAGCAGCTTAGAGGGGCCCCTACACGGGAATGAGCAGTTCTTC. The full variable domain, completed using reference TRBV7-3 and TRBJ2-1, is GAGVSQTPSNKVTEKGKYVELRCDPISGHTALYWYRQSLGQGPEFLIYFQGTGAADDSGLPNDRFFAVRPEGSVSTLKIQRTERGDSAVYLCASSLEGPLHGNEQFFGPGTRLTVL.

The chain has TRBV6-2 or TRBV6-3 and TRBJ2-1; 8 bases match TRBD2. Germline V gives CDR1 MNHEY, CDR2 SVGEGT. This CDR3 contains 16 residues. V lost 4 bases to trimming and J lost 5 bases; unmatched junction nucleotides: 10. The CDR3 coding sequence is TGTGCCAGCAGTTTCGAAAGCGGGGGAGGGAACAATGAGCAGTTCTTC. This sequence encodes CASSFESGGGNNEQFF.

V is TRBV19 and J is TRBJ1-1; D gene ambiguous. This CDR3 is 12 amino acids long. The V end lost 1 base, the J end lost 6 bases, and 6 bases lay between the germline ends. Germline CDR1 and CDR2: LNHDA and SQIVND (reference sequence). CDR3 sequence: CASSIGFAEAFF. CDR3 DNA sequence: TGTGCCAGTAGTATAGGTTTCGCTGAAGCTTTCTTT.

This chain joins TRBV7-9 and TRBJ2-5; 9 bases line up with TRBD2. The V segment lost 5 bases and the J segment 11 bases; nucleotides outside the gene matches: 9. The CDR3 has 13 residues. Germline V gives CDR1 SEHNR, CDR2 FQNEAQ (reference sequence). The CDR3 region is CASSRSGRKGQYF. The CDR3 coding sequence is TGTGCCAGCAGCCGAAGCGGGAGGAAGGGTCAGTACTTC.

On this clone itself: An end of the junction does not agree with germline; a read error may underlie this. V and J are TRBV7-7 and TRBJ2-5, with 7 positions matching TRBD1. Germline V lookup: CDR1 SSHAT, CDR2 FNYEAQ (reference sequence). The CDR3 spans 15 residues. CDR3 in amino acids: CASSFRRDSLSTQYF. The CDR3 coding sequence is TGTGCTAGCAGCTTTAGAAGGGACAGTCTATCGACCCAGTACTTC. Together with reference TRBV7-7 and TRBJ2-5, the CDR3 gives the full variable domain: GAGVSQSPRYKVTKRGQDVTLRCDPISSHATLYWYQQALGQGPEFLTYFNYEAQPDKSGLPSDRFSAERPEGSISTLTIQRTEQRDSAMYRCASSFRRDSLSTQYFGPGTRLLVL.

The CDR3 region has the DNA TGCGCCAGCAGCCAAATGTTTAGGACAGCCTATGGCTACACCTTC. Its translation: CASSQMFRTAYGYTF. The chain carries TRBV4-1 and TRBJ1-2, with a tentative D call TRBD1 (6 bases). CDR1 MGHRA and CDR2 YSYEKL come from the germline V gene. The CDR3 contains 15 residues. V gave up 2 bases and J gave up 4 bases, with 14 bases separating them.

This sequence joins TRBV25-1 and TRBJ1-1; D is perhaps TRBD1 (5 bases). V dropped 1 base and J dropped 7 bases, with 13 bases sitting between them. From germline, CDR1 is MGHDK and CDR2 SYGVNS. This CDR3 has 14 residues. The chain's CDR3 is CASSESPGPNEAFF. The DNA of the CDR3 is TGTGCCAGCAGTGAATCCCCAGGGCCCAATGAAGCTTTCTTT.

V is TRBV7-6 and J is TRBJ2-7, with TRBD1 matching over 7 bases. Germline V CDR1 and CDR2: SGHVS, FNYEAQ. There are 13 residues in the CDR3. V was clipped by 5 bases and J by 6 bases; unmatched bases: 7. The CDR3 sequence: CASSPGGLVEQYV. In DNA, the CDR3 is TGTGCCAGCAGCCCAGGGGGATTGGTCGAGCAGTACGTC.

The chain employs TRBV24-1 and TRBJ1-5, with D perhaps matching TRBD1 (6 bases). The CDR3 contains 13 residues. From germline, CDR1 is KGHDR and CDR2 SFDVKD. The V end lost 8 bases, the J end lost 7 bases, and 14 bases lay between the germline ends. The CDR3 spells CATTGGAEQPQHF. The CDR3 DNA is TGTGCCACCACTGGGGGCGCGGAGCAGCCCCAGCATTTT.

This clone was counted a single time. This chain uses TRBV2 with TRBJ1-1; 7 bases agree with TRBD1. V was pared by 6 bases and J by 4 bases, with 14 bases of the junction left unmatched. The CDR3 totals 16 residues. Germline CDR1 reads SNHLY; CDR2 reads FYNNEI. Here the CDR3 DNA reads TGTGCCAGCAGAAAACTCGAGGGACAGCCGACCACTGAAGCTTTCTTT. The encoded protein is CASRKLEGQPTTEAFF.

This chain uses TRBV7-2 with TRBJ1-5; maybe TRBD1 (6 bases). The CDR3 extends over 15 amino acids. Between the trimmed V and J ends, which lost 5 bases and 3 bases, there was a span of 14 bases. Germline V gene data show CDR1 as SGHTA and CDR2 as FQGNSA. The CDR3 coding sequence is TGTGCCAGCAGCAGTAGCGGGGGGGCCAATCAGCCCCAGCATTTT. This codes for CASSSSGGANQPQHF.